A selection of T cell receptor beta chains follows, all from one sample in a study of tumor-infiltrating lymphocytes in primary liver carcinoma. TCRdb used MiXCR to reprocess the multiplex PCR reads, holding one entry per CDR3 protein. The table lists 250,000 to 400,000 distinct CDR3 sequences, more than 55% of them singletons. The sequenced sample consisted of peripheral blood. Receptor source: a middle-aged man with primary liver carcinoma and hepatitis B virus infection. CDR3s include the opening cysteine and the closing phenylalanine or tryptophan. The D gene is left open where the match is weak. Where a row states a size, it is once, few, many or the class of an expanded clone; other rows omit it.

>-|TRBJ2-7|TRBV30|-
TGTGCCTGGAGTGTACAGGGTCTAGGTTACGAGCAGTGCTTC
CAWSVQGLGYEQCF
>-|TRBJ2-7|TRBV11-2|TRBD1
TGTGCCAGCAGCTTAGAACAGGGGATGACCTACGAGCAGTACTTC
CASSLEQGMTYEQYF
>-|TRBJ2-2|TRBV5-4|-
TGTGCCAGCAGCTTGGCAGGGAGAACCGGGGAGCTGTTTTTT
CASSLAGRTGELFF
>-|TRBJ2-3|TRBV4-2|-
TGTGCCAGCAGCCAAGATTTTATGGTGGGTGGAGATACGCAGTACTTT
CASSQDFMVGGDTQYF
>-|TRBJ2-2|TRBV5-1|TRBD1
TGCACCAGCAGCTCCGGGACAGGGGGCCAGAACACCGGGGAGCTGTTTTTT
CTSSSGTGGQNTGELFF
>once|TRBJ2-1|TRBV5-1|-
TGCGCCAGCAGCGATCTGGCAGGGGGAGGGGATGAGCAGTTCTTC
CASSDLAGGGDEQFF
>many|TRBJ2-5|TRBV11-2|-
TGTGCCAGCGGACTGAGCGAGACCCAGTACTTC
CASGLSETQYF
>-|TRBJ2-3|TRBV11-1|TRBD2
TGTGCCAGCAGCCTGGGACTAGCGGGAGCCGGTGATACGCAGTTTTTT
CASSLGLAGAGDTQFF
>-|TRBJ2-5|TRBV28|TRBD1
TGTGCCACCACCCCCCGAGGGACAGGGAGGCAAGAGACCCAGTACTTC
CATTPRGTGRQETQYF
>-|TRBJ2-3|TRBV7-9|TRBD2
TGTGCCAGCAGCGGAAGACTAGCGGCTAGCACAGATACGCAGTATTTT
CASSGRLAASTDTQYF
>-|TRBJ2-5|TRBV11-2|TRBD2
TGTGCCAGCAACATAGAACTAGCGGAAGAGACCCAGTACTTC
CASNIELAEETQYF
>-|TRBJ2-1|TRBV4-1|-
TGCGCCAGCAGCCATCCCAAGAGGGGGGCCCATGACTTCAATGAGCAGTTCTTC
CASSHPKRGAHDFNEQFF
>-|TRBJ1-1|TRBV6-5|-
TGTGCCAGCAGTTCTCTCCACTCGATGGTCACTGAAGCTTTGTTT
CASSSLHSMVTEALF
>-|TRBJ1-1|TRBV11-2|TRBD1
TGTGCCGGCAGCTTACTCGGGGCAGGGGGCGCGAACACTGAAGCTTTCTTT
CAGSLLGAGGANTEAFF
>-|TRBJ1-5|TRBV28|TRBD1
TGTGCCAGCACGGGACAGGGGTATCAGCCCCAGCATTTT
CASTGQGYQPQHF
>few|TRBJ1-5|TRBV28|-
TGTGCCAGCAGGAACTCAGGGGATCAGCCCCAGCATTTT
CASRNSGDQPQHF
>-|TRBJ2-1|TRBV19|TRBD2
TGTGCCAGTAGTATGACGACTAGCGGGCACAATGAGCAGTTCTTC
CASSMTTSGHNEQFF
>-|TRBJ2-7|TRBV12-3/TRBV12-4|TRBD2
TGTGCCAGCAAACTAGCGGGAGGGTCCTACGAGCAGTACTTC
CASKLAGGSYEQYF
>-|TRBJ2-3|TRBV14|TRBD2
TGTGCCAGCAGCCGTACTAGCGGTGCCCCGGATACGCAGTATTTT
CASSRTSGAPDTQYF
>-|TRBJ2-3|TRBV6-1|-
TGTGCCAGCAGCGGATACAGGAGGCCAGATACGCAGTATTTT
CASSGYRRPDTQYF